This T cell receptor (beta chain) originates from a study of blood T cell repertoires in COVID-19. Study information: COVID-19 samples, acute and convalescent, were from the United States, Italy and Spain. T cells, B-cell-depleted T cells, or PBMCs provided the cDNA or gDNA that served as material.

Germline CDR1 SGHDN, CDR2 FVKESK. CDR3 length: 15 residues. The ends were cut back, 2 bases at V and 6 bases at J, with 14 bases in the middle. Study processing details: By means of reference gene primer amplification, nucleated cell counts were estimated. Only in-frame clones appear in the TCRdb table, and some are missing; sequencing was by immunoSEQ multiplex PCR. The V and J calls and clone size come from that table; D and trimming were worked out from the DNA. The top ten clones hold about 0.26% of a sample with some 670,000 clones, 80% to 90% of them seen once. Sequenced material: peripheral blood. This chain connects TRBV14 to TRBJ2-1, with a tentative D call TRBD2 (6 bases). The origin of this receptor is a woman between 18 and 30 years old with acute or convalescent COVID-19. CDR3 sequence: CASSQFTSPVNEQFF. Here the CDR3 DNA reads TGTGCCAGCAGCCAATTTACTAGCCCAGTCAATGAGCAGTTCTTC.